Listed here are 8 T cell receptor beta chains from one sample, sequenced in a study of blood T cells in healthy people across ages (dated by TCRdb to the mid-2010s). The library was prepared using 5' RACE. This sample was sequenced with an Illumina HiSeq 2500. The second PCR ran for roughly 7 to 11 cycles and used a J-beta primer mix along with a sample-barcoded 5' primer. The public reads were reprocessed in TCRdb via fastp at Q25 and MiXCR, keeping in-frame beta chains. Every distinct CDR3 protein forms one entry, paired with its most common genes and DNA. For this sample there are about 1.4 million distinct CDR3 sequences; roughly 60% appear just once. The ten largest account for 6.5% to 8.5% of the sample. Sequencing was done on a sample of blood. The receptors shown here come from a young man in good health.

The V gene is TRBV3-1, the J gene TRBJ2-5; 8 bases are a match to TRBD2. The germline CDR1 and CDR2 sequences are LGHDT and YNNKEL (reference sequence). V lost 3 bases to trimming and J lost 5 bases; unmatched junction nucleotides: 5. This CDR3 has 14 residues. The DNA for the CDR3 is TGTGCCAGCAGCCAGGGGACTAGTGAGGAGACCCAGTACTTC. This translates into CASSQGTSEETQYF.

This clonotype was seen a handful of times. This chain links TRBV5-1 with TRBJ2-2; a possible D gene is TRBD2 (6 bases). Germline V gene data show CDR1 as SGHRS and CDR2 as YFSETQ. The CDR3 contains 15 residues. Trimming cost V 0 bases and J 5 bases, with 11 bases left between them. CDR3 in amino acids: CASSLVTSSTGELFF. The CDR3 coding sequence is TGCGCCAGCAGCTTGGTCACTAGCAGTACCGGGGAGCTGTTTTTT. Together with reference TRBV5-1 and TRBJ2-2, the CDR3 gives the full variable domain: KAGVTQTPRYLIKTRGQQVTLSCSPISGHRSVSWYQQTPGQGLQFLFEYFSETQRNKGNFPGRFSGRQFSNSRSEMNVSTLELGDSALYLCASSLVTSSTGELFFGEGSRLTVL.

The chain employs TRBV7-2 and TRBJ1-2; the D gene is possibly TRBD1 (6 bases). Germline V lookup: CDR1 SGHTA, CDR2 FQGNSA. This CDR3 contains 15 residues. V was trimmed by 1 base and J by 3 bases, leaving 12 bases between them. CDR3 DNA sequence: TGTGCCAGCAGCTTAGACAGGGTAGATCACTATGGCTACACCTTC. It translates to CASSLDRVDHYGYTF.

CDR3 sequence: CASSLGDRITEAFF. The DNA for the CDR3 is TGCGCCAGCAGCTTGGGGGACAGGATAACTGAAGCTTTCTTT. The chain recombines TRBV5-1 with TRBJ1-1; 8 bases map to TRBD1. The J segment lost 5 bases and the V segment lost 0 bases, leaving 3 bases of the junction unmatched. The CDR3 spans 14 residues. Germline V gene data show CDR1 as SGHRS and CDR2 as YFSETQ.

V is TRBV20-1 and J is TRBJ2-2; the match to TRBD2 covers 10 bases. CDR1 is DFQATT and CDR2 is SNEGSKA in the germline V gene (reference sequence). The CDR3 extends over 16 amino acids. The V gene end was trimmed by 5 bases and the J gene end by 3 bases; junction bases not matched to a gene: 9. CDR3 in DNA: TGCAGTGCTCAAGGATTAGCGGGGGGAGACACCGGGGAGCTGTTTTTT. Translation: CSAQGLAGGDTGELFF.

For the CDR3, the DNA is TGCAGTGCTAGCGGGACTAGTGCAGATACGCAGTATTTT. This encodes CSASGTSADTQYF. The rearrangement uses TRBV20-1 and TRBJ2-3, with 8 bases fitting TRBD2. The V gene end was trimmed by 3 bases and the J gene end by 4 bases; junction bases not matched to a gene: 3. The V gene's germline CDR1 is DFQATT and CDR2 SNEGSKA (reference sequence). CDR3 size: 13 residues.

A word on this clonotype: Its ends do not fully match the called genes, so a read error is possible. This rearrangement joins TRBV29-1 to TRBJ1-3; D perhaps matches TRBD1 (5 bases). The CDR3 covers 12 residues. Germline V gene data show CDR1 as SQVTM and CDR2 as ANQGSEA. CDR3 coding DNA: TGCAGCGTCGAAGGGGACGGAAACACCATATATTTT. It yields the protein CSVEGDGNTIYF.

J is TRBJ2-1 and V is TRBV5-1; D remains ambiguous. The CDR3 covers 15 residues. The germline V and J ends were trimmed by 0 bases and 7 bases, with 14 bases remaining between them. The germline CDR1 and CDR2 sequences are SGHRS and YFSETQ. The CDR3 DNA follows: TGCGCCAGCAGCTTGGCCGAGGCTCCCGAAAATGAGCAGTTCTTC. It specifies CASSLAEAPENEQFF.